Given below is one TCR beta chain in context. The antigen is unknown. The data were taken from a study of beta chain features in type 1 diabetes. Study results and caveats: Type 1 diabetes patients showed a moderate but significant shortening of TCRB CDR3s in all four CD4+ subsets.

Only one heparinised blood draw was taken per donor, and its volume averaged around 120 mL. Sorting of CD4+ naive, central memory, regulatory and stem cell-like memory cells was performed via CD45RO/CCR7/CD25/CD127/CD95/CD27. As every portion of the isolated RNA was reverse transcribed, the sequencing read expressed TCRB transcripts. Method: immunoSEQ multiplex PCR; TCRdb's copy keeps in-frame clones and lacks some. The sample contains 400,000 to 600,000 clones, about 29% of which appear only once. The V gene lost 10 bases and the J gene lost 2 bases, with 15 bases spanning the gap. Germline V gene sequence: CDR1 MGHDK, CDR2 SYGVNS. This CDR3 is 13 amino acids long.

This clonotype was obtained from a man in his late teens or twenties in good health. Sequences were obtained from naive CD4+ T cells from blood. The chain links TRBV25-1 to TRBJ2-7, with D tentatively TRBD1 (6 bases). The CDR3 DNA reads as TGTGCCACCCAACGGGACATAGCCTACGAGCAGTACTTC. It codes for CATQRDIAYEQYF.